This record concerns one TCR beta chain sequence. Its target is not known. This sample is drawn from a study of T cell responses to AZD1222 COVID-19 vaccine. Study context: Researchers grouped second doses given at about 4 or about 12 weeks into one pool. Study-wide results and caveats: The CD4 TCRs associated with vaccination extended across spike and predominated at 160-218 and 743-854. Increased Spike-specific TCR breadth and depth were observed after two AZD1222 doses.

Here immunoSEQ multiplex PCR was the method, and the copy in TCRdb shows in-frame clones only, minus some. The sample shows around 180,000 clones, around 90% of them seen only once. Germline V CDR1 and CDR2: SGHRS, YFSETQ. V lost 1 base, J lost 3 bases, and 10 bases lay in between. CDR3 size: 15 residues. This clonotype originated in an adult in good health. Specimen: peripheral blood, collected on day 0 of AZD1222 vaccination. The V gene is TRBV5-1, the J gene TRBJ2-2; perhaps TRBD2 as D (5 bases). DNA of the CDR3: TGCGCCAGCAGCTTGTCCCCGGGATACACCGGGGAGCTGTTTTTT. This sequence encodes CASSLSPGYTGELFF.